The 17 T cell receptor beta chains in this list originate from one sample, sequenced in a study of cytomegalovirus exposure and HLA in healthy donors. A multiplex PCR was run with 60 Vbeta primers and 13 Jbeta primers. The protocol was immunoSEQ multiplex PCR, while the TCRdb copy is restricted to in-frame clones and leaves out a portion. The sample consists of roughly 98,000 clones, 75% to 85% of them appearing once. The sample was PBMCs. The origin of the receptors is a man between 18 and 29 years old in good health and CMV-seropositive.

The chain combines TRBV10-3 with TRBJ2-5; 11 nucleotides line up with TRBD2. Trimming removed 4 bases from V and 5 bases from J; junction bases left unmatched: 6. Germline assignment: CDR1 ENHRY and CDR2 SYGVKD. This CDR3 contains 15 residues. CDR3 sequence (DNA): TGTGCCATCAGTGGGGTGGCTAGCGGGGGGGAGACCCAGTACTTC. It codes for CAISGVASGGETQYF.

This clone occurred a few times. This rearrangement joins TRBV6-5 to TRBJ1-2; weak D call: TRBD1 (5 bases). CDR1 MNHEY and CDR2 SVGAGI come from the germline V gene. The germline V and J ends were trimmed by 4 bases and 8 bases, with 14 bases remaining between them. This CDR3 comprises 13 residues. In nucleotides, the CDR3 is TGTGCCAGCAGTTGGGGCCTATCAAGGGGCTACACCTTC. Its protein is CASSWGLSRGYTF.

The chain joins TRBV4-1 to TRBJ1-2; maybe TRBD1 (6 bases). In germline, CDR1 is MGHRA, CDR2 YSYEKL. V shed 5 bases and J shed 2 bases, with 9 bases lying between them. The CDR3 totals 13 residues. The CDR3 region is CASSNRENYGYTF. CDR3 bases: TGCGCCAGCAGCAACAGGGAGAACTATGGCTACACCTTC.

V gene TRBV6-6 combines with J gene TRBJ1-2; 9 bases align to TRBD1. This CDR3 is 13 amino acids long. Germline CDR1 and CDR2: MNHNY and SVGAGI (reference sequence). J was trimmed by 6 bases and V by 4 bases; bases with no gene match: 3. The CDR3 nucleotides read TGTGCCAGCAGTTCCCGGACAGGGGATGGCTACACCTTC. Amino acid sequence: CASSSRTGDGYTF.

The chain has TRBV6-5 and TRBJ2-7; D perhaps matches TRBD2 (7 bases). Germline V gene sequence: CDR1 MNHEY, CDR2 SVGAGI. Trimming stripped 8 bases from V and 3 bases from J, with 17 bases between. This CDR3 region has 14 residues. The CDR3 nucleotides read TGTGCCAGCTCCGCGGGGGCCCGCAACTACGAGCAGTACTTC. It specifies CASSAGARNYEQYF.

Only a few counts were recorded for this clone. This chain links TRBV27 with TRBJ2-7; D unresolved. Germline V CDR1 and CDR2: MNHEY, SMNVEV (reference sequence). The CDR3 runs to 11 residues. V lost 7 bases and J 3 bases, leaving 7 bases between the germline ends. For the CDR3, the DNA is TGTGCCAGCAAAGGAGTCTACGAGCAGTACTTC. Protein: CASKGVYEQYF.

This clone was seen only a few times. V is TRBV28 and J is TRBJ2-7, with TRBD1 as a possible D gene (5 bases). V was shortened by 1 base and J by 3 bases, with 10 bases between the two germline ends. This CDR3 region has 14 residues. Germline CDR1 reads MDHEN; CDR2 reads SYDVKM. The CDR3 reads CASSLSRVSYEQYF. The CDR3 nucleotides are TGTGCCAGCAGTTTATCCAGGGTAAGCTACGAGCAGTACTTC.

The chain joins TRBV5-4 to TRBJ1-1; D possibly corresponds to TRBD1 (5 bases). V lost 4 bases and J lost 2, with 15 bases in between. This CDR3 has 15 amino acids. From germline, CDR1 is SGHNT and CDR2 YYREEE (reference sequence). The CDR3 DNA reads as TGTGCCAGCAGCCGGGGGAGGCAGGGAAACACTGAAGCTTTCTTT. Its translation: CASSRGRQGNTEAFF.

The CDR3 DNA sequence: TGCGCCAGCAGCCCGGGGACAGGGAAAGAGACCCAGTACTTC. This encodes CASSPGTGKETQYF. The chain employs TRBV5-1 and TRBJ2-5; 9 positions agree with TRBD1. The V gene end was trimmed by 4 bases and the J gene end by 3 bases; junction bases not matched to a gene: 4. Germline-derived CDR1 and CDR2 are SGHRS and YFSETQ. The CDR3 totals 14 residues.

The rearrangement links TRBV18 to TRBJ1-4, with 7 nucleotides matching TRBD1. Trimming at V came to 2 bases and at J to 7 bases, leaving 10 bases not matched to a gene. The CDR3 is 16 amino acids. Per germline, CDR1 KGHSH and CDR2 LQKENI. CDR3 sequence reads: CASSPGSGGSGEKLFF. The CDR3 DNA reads TGTGCCAGCTCACCAGGTTCAGGGGGGTCCGGTGAAAAACTGTTTTTT. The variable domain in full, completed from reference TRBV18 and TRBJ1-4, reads NAGVMQNPRHLVRRRGQEARLRCSPMKGHSHVYWYRQLPEEGLKFMVYLQKENIIDESGMPKERFSAEFPKEGPSILRIQQVVRGDSAAYFCASSPGSGGSGEKLFFGSGTQLSVL.

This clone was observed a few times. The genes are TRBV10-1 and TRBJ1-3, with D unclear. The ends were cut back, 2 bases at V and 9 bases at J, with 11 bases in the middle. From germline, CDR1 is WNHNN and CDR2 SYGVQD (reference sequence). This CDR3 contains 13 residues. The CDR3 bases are TGCGCCAGCAGTGAGCCCTCTCCCGTCACCATATATTTT. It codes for CASSEPSPVTIYF.

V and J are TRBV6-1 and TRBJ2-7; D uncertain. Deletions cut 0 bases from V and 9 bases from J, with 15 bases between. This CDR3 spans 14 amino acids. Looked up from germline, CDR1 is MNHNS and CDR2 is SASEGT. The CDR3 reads CASSEARPSLGQYF. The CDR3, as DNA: TGTGCCAGCAGTGAAGCGAGGCCAAGCTTAGGGCAGTACTTC.

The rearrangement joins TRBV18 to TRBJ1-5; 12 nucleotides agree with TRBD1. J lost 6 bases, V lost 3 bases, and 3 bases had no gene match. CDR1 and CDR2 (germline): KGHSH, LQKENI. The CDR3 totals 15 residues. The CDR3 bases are TGTGCCAGCTCACCGGGGACAGGGGGCGTTCAGCCCCAGCATTTT. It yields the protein CASSPGTGGVQPQHF.

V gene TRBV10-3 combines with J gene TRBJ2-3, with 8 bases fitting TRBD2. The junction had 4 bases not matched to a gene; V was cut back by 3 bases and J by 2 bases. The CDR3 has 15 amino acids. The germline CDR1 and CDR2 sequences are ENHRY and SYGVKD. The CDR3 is CAISDTSGYTDTQYF. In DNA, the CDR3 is TGTGCCATCAGTGACACTAGCGGTTACACAGATACGCAGTATTTT.

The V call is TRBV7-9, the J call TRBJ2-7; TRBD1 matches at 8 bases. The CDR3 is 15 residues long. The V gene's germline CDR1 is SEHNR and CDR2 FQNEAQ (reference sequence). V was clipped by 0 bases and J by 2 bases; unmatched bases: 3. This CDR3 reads CASSLAGQEAYEQYF. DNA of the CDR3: TGTGCCAGCAGCTTAGCGGGACAGGAAGCCTACGAGCAGTACTTC.

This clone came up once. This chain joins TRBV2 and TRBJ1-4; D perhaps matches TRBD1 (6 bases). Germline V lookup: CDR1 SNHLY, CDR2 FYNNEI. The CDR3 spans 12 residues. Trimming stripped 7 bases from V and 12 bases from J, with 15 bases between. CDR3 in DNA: TGTGCCAGCAATCAGGGGTCACGGCAACTGTTTTTT. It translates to CASNQGSRQLFF.

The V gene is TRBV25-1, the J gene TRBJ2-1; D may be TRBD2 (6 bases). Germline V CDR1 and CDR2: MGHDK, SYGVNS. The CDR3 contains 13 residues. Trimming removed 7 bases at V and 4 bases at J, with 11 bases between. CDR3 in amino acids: CASIGGTYNEQFF. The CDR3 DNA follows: TGTGCCAGCATCGGGGGTACATACAATGAGCAGTTCTTC.